A single sample gave rise to the 10 T cell receptor beta chains below, sequenced in a study of blood T cell repertoires in COVID-19. Using immunoSEQ multiplex PCR, the repertoire was profiled, and TCRdb retains in-frame clones only, with some absent. Altogether 150,000 to 200,000 clones are present, 88% being singletons, with the ten largest covering 4% to 5%. Specimen: peripheral blood. All receptors derive from a human donor in a cohort sampled during active COVID-19.

The chain links TRBV6-2 or TRBV6-3 to TRBJ2-2, with 13 bases fitting TRBD2. Trimming removed 6 bases from V and 3 bases from J; junction bases left unmatched: 7. CDR1 and CDR2 (germline): MNHEY, SVGEGT. The CDR3 sequence is 17 residues long. The CDR3 sequence: CASSPLAGGPDTGELFF. CDR3 in DNA: TGTGCCAGCAGCCCACTAGCGGGGGGGCCGGACACCGGGGAGCTGTTTTTT.

The rearrangement uses TRBV9 and TRBJ1-4, with a possible D match to TRBD1 (5 bases). With 4 bases removed from V and 4 bases from J, the gap between germline ends came to 14 bases. CDR3 length: 15 residues. Germline CDR1 and CDR2: SGDLS and YYNGEE. CDR3 DNA: TGTGCCAGCAGCACTCGGTGGGGGGATAATGAAAAACTGTTTTTT. Amino acid sequence: CASSTRWGDNEKLFF.

This chain connects TRBV30 to TRBJ2-2, with D possibly being TRBD2 (5 bases). The CDR3 extends over 12 amino acids. Germline assignment: CDR1 GTSNPN and CDR2 SVGIG (reference sequence). V was cut by 0 bases and J by 8 bases, with 7 bases left in between. Here the CDR3 DNA reads TGTGCCTGGAGTGTAGGAGGAGGGGAGCTGTTTTTT. Amino acid sequence: CAWSVGGGELFF. The whole variable domain, filled in from reference TRBV30 and TRBJ2-2, reads SQTIHQWPATLVQPVGSPLSLECTVEGTSNPNLYWYRQAAGRGLQLLFYSVGIGQISSEVPQNLSASRPQDRQFILSSKKLLLSDSGFYLCAWSVGGGELFFGEGSRLTVL.

The chain recombines TRBV11-2 with TRBJ1-5, with a tentative D call TRBD1 (5 bases). Trimming shortened V by 0 bases and J by 6 bases, and 12 bases separated the two germline ends. The germline gives CDR1 SGHAT, CDR2 FQNNGV. The CDR3 runs 15 residues. The CDR3 loop reads CASSLDGQGTQPQHF. DNA of the CDR3: TGTGCCAGCAGCTTAGATGGGCAGGGTACTCAGCCCCAGCATTTT.

This chain joins TRBV7-2 and TRBJ1-5; no clear D. Trimming removed 0 bases at V and 3 bases at J, with 12 bases between. CDR1 SGHTA and CDR2 FQGNSA come from the germline V gene. The CDR3 totals 16 residues. CDR3 DNA: TGTGCCAGCAGCTTAGCGCCTGGGAGCCCCAATCAGCCCCAGCATTTT. It yields the protein CASSLAPGSPNQPQHF.

The chain couples TRBV19 to TRBJ2-7; D may be TRBD1 (5 bases). The CDR3 runs 13 residues. The germline V and J ends were trimmed by 5 bases and 0 bases, with 8 bases remaining between them. Germline V gives CDR1 LNHDA, CDR2 SQIVND (reference sequence). CDR3 bases: TGTGCCAGTAGTTTACAGGCCTCCTACGAGCAGTACTTC. Protein product: CASSLQASYEQYF. The full variable domain, completed using reference TRBV19 and TRBJ2-7, is DGGITQSPKYLFRKEGQNVTLSCEQNLNHDAMYWYRQDPGQGLRLIYYSQIVNDFQKGDIAEGYSVSREKKESFPLTVTSAQKNPTAFYLCASSLQASYEQYFGPGTRLTVT.

The chain combines TRBV9 with TRBJ2-7; perhaps TRBD2 as D (7 bases). Germline loops: CDR1 SGDLS, CDR2 YYNGEE. V shed 0 bases and J shed 2 bases, with 12 bases lying between them. This CDR3 region has 15 residues. As DNA, the CDR3 is TGTGCCAGCAGCGTAGCAGGGGAGGGGGCCTACGAGCAGTACTTC. This gives the protein CASSVAGEGAYEQYF.

The chain employs TRBV7-2 and TRBJ2-1, with TRBD2 matching over 12 bases. This CDR3 is built from 15 residues. Germline-derived CDR1 and CDR2 are SGHTA and FQGNSA. With V trimmed by 6 bases and J by 2 bases, 2 bases remained unmatched. The CDR3 protein is CASSLAGGPYNEQFF. The CDR3 coding sequence is TGTGCCAGCAGTCTAGCGGGGGGGCCCTACAATGAGCAGTTCTTC.

This chain uses TRBV4-1 with TRBJ1-1; 7 bases are a match to TRBD1. CDR3 length: 18 residues. Germline V gene lookup returns CDR1 MGHRA and CDR2 YSYEKL. V shed 0 bases, J shed 1 base, and the junction held 11 bases outside the gene matches. CDR3 amino acids: CASSQESVEGATNTEAFF. For the CDR3, the DNA is TGCGCCAGCAGCCAAGAATCGGTGGAGGGGGCAACGAACACTGAAGCTTTCTTT.

The chain uses TRBV28 and TRBJ2-3; 10 positions match TRBD2. The germline V gene has CDR1 MDHEN and CDR2 SYDVKM. The CDR3 totals 15 residues. Unmatched junction bases numbered 11, after V lost 8 bases and J lost 6 bases. CDR3 nucleotide sequence: TGTGCCAGCCTCAGAGCGGGAGGGAGGACGGATACGCAGTATTTT. It encodes CASLRAGGRTDTQYF.